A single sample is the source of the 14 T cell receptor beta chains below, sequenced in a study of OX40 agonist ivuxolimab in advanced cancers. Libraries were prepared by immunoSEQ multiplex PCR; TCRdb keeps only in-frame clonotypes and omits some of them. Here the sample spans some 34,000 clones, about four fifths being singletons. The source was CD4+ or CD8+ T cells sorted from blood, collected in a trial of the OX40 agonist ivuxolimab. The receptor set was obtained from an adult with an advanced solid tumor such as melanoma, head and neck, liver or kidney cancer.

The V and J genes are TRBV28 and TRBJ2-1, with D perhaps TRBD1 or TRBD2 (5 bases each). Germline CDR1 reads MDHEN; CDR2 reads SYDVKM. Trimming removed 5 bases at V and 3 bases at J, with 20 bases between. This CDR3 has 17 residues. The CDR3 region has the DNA TGTGCCAGCAGTCTACTAGTTGGGGGAGTTAACTACAATGAGCAGTTCTTC. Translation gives CASSLLVGGVNYNEQFF.

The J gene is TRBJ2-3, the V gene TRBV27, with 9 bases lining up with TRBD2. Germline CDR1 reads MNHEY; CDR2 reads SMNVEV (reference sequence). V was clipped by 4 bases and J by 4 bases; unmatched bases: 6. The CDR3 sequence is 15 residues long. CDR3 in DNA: TGTGCCAGCAGTTCCCAGCGGGAGGTCGCAGATACGCAGTATTTT. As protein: CASSSQREVADTQYF.

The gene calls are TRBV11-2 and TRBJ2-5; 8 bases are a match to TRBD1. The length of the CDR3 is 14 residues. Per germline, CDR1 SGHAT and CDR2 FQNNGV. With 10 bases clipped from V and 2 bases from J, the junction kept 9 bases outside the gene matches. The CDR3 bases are TGTGCCACCCAAACGACAGGGGCACAAGAGACCCAGTACTTC. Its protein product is CATQTTGAQETQYF.

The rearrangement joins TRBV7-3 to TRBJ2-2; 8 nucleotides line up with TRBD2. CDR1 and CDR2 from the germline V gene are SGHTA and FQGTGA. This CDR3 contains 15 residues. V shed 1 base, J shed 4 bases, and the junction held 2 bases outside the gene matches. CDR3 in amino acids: CASSLIGGATGELFF. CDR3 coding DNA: TGTGCCAGCAGCTTAATCGGGGGGGCCACCGGGGAGCTGTTTTTT.

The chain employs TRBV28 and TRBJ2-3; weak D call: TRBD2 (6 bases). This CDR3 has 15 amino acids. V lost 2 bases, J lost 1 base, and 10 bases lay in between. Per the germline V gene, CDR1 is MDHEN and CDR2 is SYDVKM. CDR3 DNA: TGTGCCAGCAGTTTAGGAGGGTCTGGCACAGATACGCAGTATTTT. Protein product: CASSLGGSGTDTQYF.

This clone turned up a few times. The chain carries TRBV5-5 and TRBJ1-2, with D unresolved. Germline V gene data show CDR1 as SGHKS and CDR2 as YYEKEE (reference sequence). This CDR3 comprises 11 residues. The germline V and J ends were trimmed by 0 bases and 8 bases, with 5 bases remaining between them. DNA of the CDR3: TGTGCCAGCAGCTTGGGGGAAGGCTACACCTTC. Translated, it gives CASSLGEGYTF.

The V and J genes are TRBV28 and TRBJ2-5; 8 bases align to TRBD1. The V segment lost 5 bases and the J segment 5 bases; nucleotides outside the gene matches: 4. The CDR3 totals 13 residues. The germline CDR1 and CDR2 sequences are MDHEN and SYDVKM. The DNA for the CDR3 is TGTGCCAGCAGTGACAGGGGTAGCGAGACCCAGTACTTC. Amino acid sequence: CASSDRGSETQYF.

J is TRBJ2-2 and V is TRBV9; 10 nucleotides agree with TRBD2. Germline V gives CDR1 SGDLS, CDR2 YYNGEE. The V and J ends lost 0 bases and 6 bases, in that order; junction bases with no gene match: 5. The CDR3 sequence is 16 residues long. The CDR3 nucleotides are TGTGCCAGCAGCGTAGACAGCGGGAGGGGAGCCGGGGAGCTGTTTTTT. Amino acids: CASSVDSGRGAGELFF.

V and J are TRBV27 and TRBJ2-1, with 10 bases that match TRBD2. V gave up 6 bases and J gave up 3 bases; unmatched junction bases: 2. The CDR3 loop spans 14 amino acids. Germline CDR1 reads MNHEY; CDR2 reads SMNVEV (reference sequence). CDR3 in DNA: TGTGCCAGCAGAGCTAGCGGGAGCTACAATGAGCAGTTCTTC. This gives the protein CASRASGSYNEQFF.

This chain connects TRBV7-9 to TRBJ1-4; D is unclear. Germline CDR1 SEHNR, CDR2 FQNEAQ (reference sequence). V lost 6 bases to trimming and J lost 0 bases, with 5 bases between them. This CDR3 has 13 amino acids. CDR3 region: CASRRATNEKLFF. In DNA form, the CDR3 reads TGTGCCAGCAGAAGAGCAACTAATGAAAAACTGTTTTTT.

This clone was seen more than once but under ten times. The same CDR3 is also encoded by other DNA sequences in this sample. CDR3 sequence reads: CARGLPNTGELFF. The CDR3 DNA follows: TGTGCCAGGGGACTACCGAACACCGGGGAGCTGTTTTTT. This rearrangement joins TRBV2 to TRBJ2-2; 7 bases fit TRBD2. With V trimmed by 9 bases and J by 0 bases, 1 base remained unmatched. The CDR3 consists of 13 residues. CDR1 and CDR2 (germline): SNHLY, FYNNEI. Together with reference TRBV2 and TRBJ2-2, the CDR3 gives the full variable domain: EPEVTQTPSHQVTQMGQEVILRCVPISNHLYFYWYRQILGQKVEFLVSFYNNEISEKSEIFDDQFSVERPDGSNFTLKIRSTKLEDSAMYFCARGLPNTGELFFGEGSRLTVL.

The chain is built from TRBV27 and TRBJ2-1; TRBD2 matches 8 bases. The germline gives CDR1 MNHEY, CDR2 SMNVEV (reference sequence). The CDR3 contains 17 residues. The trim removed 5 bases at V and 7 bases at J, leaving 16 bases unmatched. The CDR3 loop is CASSPLSGSAGGNEQFF. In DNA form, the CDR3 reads TGTGCCAGCAGTCCATTAAGCGGGAGCGCGGGCGGAAATGAGCAGTTCTTC.

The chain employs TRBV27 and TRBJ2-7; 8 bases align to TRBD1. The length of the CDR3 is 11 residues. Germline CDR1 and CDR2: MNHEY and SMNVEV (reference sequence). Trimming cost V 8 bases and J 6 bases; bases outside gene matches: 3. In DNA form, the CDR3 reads TGTGCCAGCCGGACAGGGACCGAGCAGTACTTC. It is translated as CASRTGTEQYF.

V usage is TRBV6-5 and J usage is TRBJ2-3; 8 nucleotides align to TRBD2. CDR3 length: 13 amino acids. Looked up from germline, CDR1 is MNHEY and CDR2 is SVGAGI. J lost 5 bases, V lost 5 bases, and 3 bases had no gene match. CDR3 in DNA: TGTGCCAGCAGTAGCGGGGGTGGAGATACGCAGTATTTT. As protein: CASSSGGGDTQYF.